This TCR beta chain was captured by sequencing in a study of blood T cells in healthy people across ages. Note on this clonotype: Its antigen is still unknown.

Germline CDR1 reads SEHNR; CDR2 reads FQNEAQ (reference sequence). The CDR3 runs 14 residues. V shed 4 bases and J shed 4 bases, with 11 bases lying between them. Study-wide points: The fall in TCR beta diversity per million T cells was roughly linear with age.

PCR was performed a second time for 7 to 11 cycles using a sample-barcoded 5' primer and a J-beta primer mix. Tagging of each cDNA molecule was performed by a template-switch adaptor with 12 random nucleotides. TCRdb reprocessed the 5' RACE reads via MiXCR and lists one record per CDR3 protein. The data hold hundreds of thousands of distinct CDR3 sequences, with around 29% observed a single time. The sequenced material came from blood. The receptor was isolated from a woman in her 70s in good health. The V and J genes are TRBV7-9 and TRBJ1-5, with a tentative D call TRBD1 (6 bases). Here the CDR3 DNA reads TGTGCCAGCAGCTCCACAGGGTGGAATCAGCCCCAGCATTTT. Its protein is CASSSTGWNQPQHF.